The TCR beta chain described here comes from a study of OX40 agonist ivuxolimab in advanced cancers. Across the whole study: The patients' treatment was ivuxolimab, an agonistic anti-OX40 (CD134) antibody.

This table comes from immunoSEQ multiplex PCR, and its TCRdb copy is limited to in-frame clones, with some not included. This sample has approximately 90,000 clones, with about 90% found just once. The CDR3 covers 15 residues. The source was CD4+ or CD8+ T cells sorted from blood, collected in a trial of the OX40 agonist ivuxolimab. The TCR sequence derives from an adult with an advanced solid tumor such as melanoma, head and neck, liver or kidney cancer. V gene TRBV21-1 combines with J gene TRBJ2-1; the D call of TRBD2 is as the table states it, not checked on the DNA. TRBV21-1 is given as a pseudogene. The CDR3 spells CASITPSSGRDEQFF. For the CDR3, the DNA is TGTGCCAGCATTACCCCGTCGAGCGGGAGAGATGAGCAGTTCTTC.